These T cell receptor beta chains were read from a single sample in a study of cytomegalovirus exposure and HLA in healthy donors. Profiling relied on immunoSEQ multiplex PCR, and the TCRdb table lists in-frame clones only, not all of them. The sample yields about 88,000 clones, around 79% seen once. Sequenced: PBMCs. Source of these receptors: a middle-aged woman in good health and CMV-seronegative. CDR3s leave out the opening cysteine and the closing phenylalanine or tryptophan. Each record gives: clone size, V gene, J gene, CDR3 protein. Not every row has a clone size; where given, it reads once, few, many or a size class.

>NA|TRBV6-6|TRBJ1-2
ASSRTVDQNYGYT
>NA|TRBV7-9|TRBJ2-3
ASSPGLATDTQY
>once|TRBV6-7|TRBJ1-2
ASRSGTGAPQVGGYT
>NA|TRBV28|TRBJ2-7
ASSFRTGSTYEQY
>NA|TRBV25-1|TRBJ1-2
ASSERGGRSNYGYT
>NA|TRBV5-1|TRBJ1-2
ASSFNAGQALGGYT
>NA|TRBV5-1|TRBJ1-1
ASSFSGLNTEAF
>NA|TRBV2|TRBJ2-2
ASRTSGGAGELF
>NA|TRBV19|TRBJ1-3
ASSALNRARLGNTIY
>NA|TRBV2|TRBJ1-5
ASSGTGGRLPQH
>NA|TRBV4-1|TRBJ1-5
ASSQDGGLGNQPQH
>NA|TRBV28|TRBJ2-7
ASSLPTGPGYYEQY
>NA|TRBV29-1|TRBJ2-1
SVVTNYEQF
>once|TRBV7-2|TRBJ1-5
ASSPTRGGNQPQH
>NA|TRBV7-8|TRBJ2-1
ASSITLAGGNEQF
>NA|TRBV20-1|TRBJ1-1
SGLHNTEAF
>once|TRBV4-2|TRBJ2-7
ASSQGGQGIYEQY
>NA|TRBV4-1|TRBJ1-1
ASSQYEGGAGTEAF
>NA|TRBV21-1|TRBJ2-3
ATPQSGGRTDTQY
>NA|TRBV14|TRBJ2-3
ASRETGMNTQY
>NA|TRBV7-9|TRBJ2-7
ASSQSERTYEQY
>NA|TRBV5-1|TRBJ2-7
ASSLGGRGNEQY
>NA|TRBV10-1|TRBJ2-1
ASSEQQDSYNEQF
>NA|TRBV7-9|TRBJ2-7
ASSYLGQAYEQY
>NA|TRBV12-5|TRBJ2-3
ASGPSEADTQY
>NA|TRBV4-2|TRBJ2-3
ASSQEVGLASSDTQY
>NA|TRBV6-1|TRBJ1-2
ASSDVDRRMNYGYT
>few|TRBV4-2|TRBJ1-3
ASSLKGAVSGNTIY
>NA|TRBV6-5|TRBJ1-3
ASSKLLTGNTIY
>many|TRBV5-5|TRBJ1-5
ASSLDGGNQPQH
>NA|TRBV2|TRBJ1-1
ASSTQGQGNTEAF
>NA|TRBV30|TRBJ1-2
ACLRGGDYT
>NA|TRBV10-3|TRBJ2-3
ATRGGGLFTDTQY
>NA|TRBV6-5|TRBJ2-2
ASDRTAGVGELF
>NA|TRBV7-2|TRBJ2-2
ASSYRGTNTGELF
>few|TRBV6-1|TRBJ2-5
ASSEMNSGQETQY
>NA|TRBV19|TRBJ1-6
ASSLRRGRDNSPLH
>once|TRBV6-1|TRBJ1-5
ASSDLRGQPQH
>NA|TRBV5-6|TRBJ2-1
ASRTAGGPSYNEQF
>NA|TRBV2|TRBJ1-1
ASSVEWARVTEAF